These 2 T cell receptor beta chains originate from one sample sequenced in a study of T cell repertoires in aging, cancer and after chemotherapy. Amplification of TCR beta used genomic DNA extracted from peripheral blood. TRB rearrangements spanning V, D and J were amplified using mixed TRB-A/B primers. TCRdb recomputed calls from the multiplex PCR reads with MiXCR, one row per CDR3 protein. The sample lists about 4,300 distinct CDR3 sequences; 25% to 35% were seen once. The sequencing sample was made of blood. These receptors were collected from a human donor in good health.

This clonotype was seen a handful of times. V gene TRBV20-1 combines with J gene TRBJ2-7; D gene ambiguous. This CDR3 is 12 amino acids long. The germline V gene encodes CDR1 DFQATT and CDR2 SNEGSKA (reference sequence). V lost 5 bases, J lost 4 bases, and 12 bases lay in between. The CDR3 loop reads CSASGTQYEQYF. DNA of the CDR3: TGCAGTGCTTCTGGAACGCAATACGAGCAGTACTTC.

By sample fraction, this clonotype is medium-sized. The rearrangement uses TRBV7-6 and TRBJ2-2, with D possibly TRBD1 on 5 matching bases. This CDR3 spans 17 amino acids. Germline-derived CDR1 and CDR2 are SGHVS and FNYEAQ. V was trimmed by 1 base and J by 6 bases, leaving 18 bases between them. CDR3 sequence: CASSLEGVANFPGELFF. The CDR3 DNA reads as TGTGCCAGCAGCTTAGAAGGGGTCGCTAACTTCCCCGGGGAGCTGTTTTTT.